Listed below are T cell receptor beta chains from one sample, sequenced in a study of blood T cell repertoires in COVID-19. The method was immunoSEQ multiplex PCR; TCRdb's version includes in-frame clones alone and lacks a portion of them. The sample yields fewer than 250,000 clones, about 85% seen once. Sequenced material: peripheral blood. All receptors come from a man younger than 40 with acute or convalescent COVID-19. Each CDR3 is given with its conserved first and last residue. The D gene is left open where the match is weak. Only some rows state a clone size, as once, few, many or a class for expanded clones.

V gene	J gene	clone size	D gene	CDR3 protein	CDR3 DNA
TRBV7-2	TRBJ2-7	once	TRBD1	CASKGASYEQYF	TGTGCCAGCAAGGGGGCCTCCTACGAGCAGTACTTC
TRBV5-4	TRBJ2-7	once	TRBD2	CASRPGGLSYEQYF	TGTGCCAGCAGGCCGGGGGGACTCTCCTACGAGCAGTACTTC
TRBV18	TRBJ1-1	NA	NA	CASSPRSNTEAFF	TGTGCCAGCTCACCGAGGTCGAACACTGAAGCTTTCTTT
TRBV4-1	TRBJ2-7	NA	TRBD2	CASSQPLAGVPGEQYF	TGCGCCAGCAGCCAACCCCTAGCGGGGGTTCCTGGCGAGCAGTACTTC
TRBV5-4	TRBJ1-2	NA	NA	CASSLEQNYGYTF	TGTGCCAGCAGCTTGGAACAGAACTATGGCTACACCTTC
TRBV9	TRBJ1-2	once	TRBD1	CASSSRDSGRYGYTF	TGTGCCAGCAGCTCCCGGGACAGTGGACGCTATGGCTACACCTTC
TRBV27	TRBJ1-2	NA	NA	CASSLLGENGYTF	TGTGCCAGCAGTTTATTAGGGGAAAATGGCTACACCTTC
TRBV7-3	TRBJ2-6	NA	NA	CASSPQTGISGANVLTF	TGTGCCAGCAGCCCCCAGACAGGTATATCTGGGGCCAACGTCCTGACTTTC
TRBV9	TRBJ1-1	NA	TRBD1	CASSVDFRTGDAFF	TGTGCCAGCAGCGTAGATTTTCGGACAGGGGACGCTTTCTTT
TRBV2	TRBJ1-1	NA	TRBD1	CASSQSTGRYTEAFF	TGTGCCAGCAGTCAATCGACAGGGAGGTACACTGAAGCTTTCTTT
TRBV6-4	TRBJ2-1	few	TRBD2	CASSRLAGTYNEQFF	TGTGCCAGCAGTAGACTAGCGGGGACCTACAATGAGCAGTTCTTC
TRBV5-1	TRBJ2-3	NA	NA	CASSLGQIGTDTQYF	TGCGCCAGCAGCTTGGGACAGATTGGCACAGATACGCAGTATTTT
TRBV27	TRBJ2-7	NA	NA	CASSLKGVPYEQYF	TGTGCCAGCAGTTTAAAAGGGGTACCGTACGAGCAGTACTTC
TRBV19	TRBJ1-1	NA	NA	CASNWALNTEAFF	TGTGCCAGTAACTGGGCTCTGAACACTGAAGCTTTCTTT
TRBV5-1	TRBJ2-4	NA	TRBD1	CASPRGEGQILAKNIQYF	TGCGCCAGCCCGAGGGGAGAGGGACAGATCCTAGCCAAAAACATTCAGTACTTC
TRBV9	TRBJ1-4	NA	NA	CASSVTATNEKLFF	TGTGCCAGCAGCGTAACAGCAACTAATGAAAAACTGTTTTTT
TRBV7-8	TRBJ1-1	NA	TRBD1	CASSPTGALRAEAFF	TGTGCCAGCAGCCCCACAGGGGCCCTAAGGGCTGAAGCTTTCTTT
TRBV5-1	TRBJ1-1	many	TRBD1	CASSPGQGAEAFF	TGCGCCAGCAGCCCCGGACAGGGTGCTGAAGCTTTCTTT
TRBV24-1	TRBJ2-1	NA	TRBD2	CATSDPLYTSGRNKNSYNEQFF	TGTGCCACCAGTGACCCTCTTTATACTAGCGGGAGAAATAAAAACTCCTACAATGAGCAGTTCTTC
TRBV13	TRBJ2-7	NA	NA	CASSLAGETYEQYF	TGTGCCAGCAGCTTAGCGGGAGAGACCTACGAGCAGTACTTC
TRBV27	TRBJ1-4	NA	TRBD1	CASRPGQWATNEKLFF	TGTGCCAGCAGACCGGGACAGTGGGCAACTAATGAAAAACTGTTTTTT
TRBV27	TRBJ2-7	once	TRBD1	CASSVDRGPYEQYF	TGTGCCAGCAGCGTGGACAGGGGGCCCTACGAGCAGTACTTC
TRBV10-3	TRBJ2-3	NA	TRBD2	CAISGDLAESDTQYF	TGTGCCATCAGTGGGGATCTAGCGGAATCAGATACGCAGTATTTT
TRBV30	TRBJ2-1	NA	TRBD2	CAWTRGLAGPSSSFF	TGTGCCTGGACCCGCGGGCTAGCGGGACCGTCATCGTCGTTCTTC
TRBV3-1/TRBV3-2	TRBJ2-1	NA	NA	CASSPGPKGGEQFF	TGTGCCAGCAGCCCAGGGCCCAAAGGCGGTGAGCAGTTCTTC
TRBV5-1	TRBJ1-5	NA	TRBD1	CASSLGTGGYNQPQHF	TGCGCCAGCAGCTTGGGAACAGGGGGCTATAATCAGCCCCAGCATTTT